Reported below is one T cell receptor beta chain. CDR1 MNHNS and CDR2 SASEGT come from the germline V gene. This CDR3 contains 17 residues. V lost 4 bases and J lost 2; bases outside the gene matches: 11. This entry belongs to a study of blood T cell repertoires in COVID-19. Study in general: Both acute and convalescent COVID-19 samples were obtained from the United States, Italy and Spain. Sources were T cells, B-cell-depleted T cells, or PBMCs; the material itself was cDNA or gDNA.

In the authors' workflow: Using reference gene primer amplification, nucleated cell counts were estimated. TCRdb's copy holds only in-frame clones and misses some; the assay was immunoSEQ multiplex PCR. V and J calls and clone size are as listed in that table; D and trimming were resolved from the DNA. Among some 210,000 clones listed, nearly 90% were seen once. Sequencing was carried out using peripheral blood. The chain is built from TRBV6-1 and TRBJ1-3; 7 bases agree with TRBD1. This clonotype was sampled from a woman between 40 and 50 years old who had recovered from COVID-19. The CDR3 DNA reads as TGTGCCAGCAGTGGTCGACAGGGAAGCTCGGCTGGAAACACCATATATTTT. Amino acids: CASSGRQGSSAGNTIYF.